The next 9 T cell receptor beta chains were all read from a single sample in a study of graft-versus-host responses after intestinal transplantation. Using immunoSEQ multiplex PCR, the repertoire was profiled, and TCRdb retains in-frame clones only, with some absent. The repertoire holds tens of thousands of clones, with about 92% as singletons. For these TCRs, the target antigens are not known. The starting material was unstimulated CD8+ T cells sorted from spleen or lymph node cells, obtained before intestinal transplant. Receptors were obtained from a human donor who received an intestinal transplant.

This clone appeared once. The rearrangement joins TRBV9 to TRBJ2-7; 7 bases match TRBD1. After removal of 0 bases from V and 2 bases from J, the junction contained 5 bases not matched to a gene. Looked up from germline, CDR1 is SGDLS and CDR2 is YYNGEE. The CDR3 is 15 residues long. CDR3 protein: CASSVGGGAAYEQYF. The DNA for the CDR3 is TGTGCCAGCAGCGTAGGAGGGGGCGCAGCCTACGAGCAGTACTTC.

The genes are TRBV7-9 and TRBJ1-2; 9 nucleotides match TRBD1. The trim removed 1 base at V and 1 base at J, leaving 1 base unmatched. CDR1 SEHNR and CDR2 FQNEAQ come from the germline V gene (reference sequence). This CDR3 contains 15 residues. CDR3 sequence (DNA): TGTGCCAGCAGCTTAGAGACAGGGGGTAACTATGGCTACACCTTC. This sequence encodes CASSLETGGNYGYTF.

V gene TRBV19 combines with J gene TRBJ2-7; 10 nucleotides line up with TRBD2. The germline V gene has CDR1 LNHDA and CDR2 SQIVND (reference sequence). This CDR3 comprises 15 residues. V gave up 3 bases and J gave up 5 bases; unmatched junction bases: 7. This CDR3 reads CASSIGGTSEDEQYF. For the CDR3, the DNA is TGTGCCAGTAGTATTGGCGGGACTAGCGAGGACGAGCAGTACTTC.

This chain uses TRBV11-2 with TRBJ2-7; 8 bases match TRBD1. Germline lookup yields CDR1 SGHAT and CDR2 FQNNGV. The CDR3 has 15 amino acids. V dropped 2 bases and J dropped 2; count of bases not matched to a gene: 5. The CDR3 DNA reads TGTGCCAGCAGCTTAAACAGGGGGGACCCCTACGAGCAGTACTTC. Protein: CASSLNRGDPYEQYF.

The rearrangement joins TRBV5-1 to TRBJ1-1; maybe TRBD1 (6 bases). The CDR3 length is 14 residues. Trimming stripped 4 bases from V and 0 bases from J, with 10 bases between. Germline V gene data show CDR1 as SGHRS and CDR2 as YFSETQ. This chain's CDR3 is CASSLGTLNTEAFF. In nucleotides, the CDR3 is TGCGCCAGCAGCCTCGGGACACTGAACACTGAAGCTTTCTTT.

This clone has more than one count but fewer than ten. The chain combines TRBV5-6 with TRBJ1-4; the D is unclear. Between the trimmed V and J ends, which lost 6 bases and 7 bases, there was a span of 19 bases. The CDR3 sequence is 15 residues long. CDR1 SGHDT and CDR2 YYEEEE come from the germline V gene. The CDR3 coding sequence is TGTGCCAGCAACAATCTCCGAGGCAGTACTGAAAAACTGTTTTTT. It yields the protein CASNNLRGSTEKLFF. Full variable domain (missing parts from reference TRBV5-6 and TRBJ1-4): DAGVTQSPTHLIKTRGQQVTLRCSPKSGHDTVSWYQQALGQGPQFIFQYYEEEERQRGNFPDRFSGHQFPNYSSELNVNALLLGDSALYLCASNNLRGSTEKLFFGSGTQLSVL.

This chain uses TRBV4-1 with TRBJ1-2; D is undetermined. Germline values: CDR1 MGHRA, CDR2 YSYEKL. V lost 0 bases to trimming and J lost 4 bases, with 12 bases between them. This CDR3 is 15 amino acids long. Here the CDR3 DNA reads TGCGCCAGCAGCCAAGAGAGAAGTGACTTCTATGGCTACACCTTC. Translated: CASSQERSDFYGYTF.

The rearrangement uses TRBV9 and TRBJ2-7, with 10 bases matching TRBD1. The CDR3 has 16 amino acids. V lost 3 bases to trimming and J lost 5 bases; unmatched junction nucleotides: 11. Per germline, CDR1 SGDLS and CDR2 YYNGEE. The chain's CDR3 is CASSARPGQGTNEQYF. The CDR3 DNA sequence: TGTGCCAGCAGCGCGAGACCGGGACAGGGGACCAACGAGCAGTACTTC.

The V and J genes are TRBV16 and TRBJ2-3, with D perhaps matching TRBD2 (5 bases). Germline loops: CDR1 KGHSY, CDR2 FQNENV. This CDR3 comprises 16 residues. V lost 1 base, J lost 2 bases, and 13 bases lay in between. For the CDR3, the DNA is TGTGCCAGCAGCCAATTTTCCAGAGACTACACAGATACGCAGTATTTT. It codes for CASSQFSRDYTDTQYF. Using reference TRBV16 and TRBJ2-3 for the parts outside the CDR3, the full variable domain is GEEVAQTPKHLVRGEGQKAKLYCAPIKGHSYVFWYQQVLKNEFKFLISFQNENVFDETGMPKERFSAKCLPNSPCSLEIQATKLEDSAVYFCASSQFSRDYTDTQYFGPGTRLTVL.